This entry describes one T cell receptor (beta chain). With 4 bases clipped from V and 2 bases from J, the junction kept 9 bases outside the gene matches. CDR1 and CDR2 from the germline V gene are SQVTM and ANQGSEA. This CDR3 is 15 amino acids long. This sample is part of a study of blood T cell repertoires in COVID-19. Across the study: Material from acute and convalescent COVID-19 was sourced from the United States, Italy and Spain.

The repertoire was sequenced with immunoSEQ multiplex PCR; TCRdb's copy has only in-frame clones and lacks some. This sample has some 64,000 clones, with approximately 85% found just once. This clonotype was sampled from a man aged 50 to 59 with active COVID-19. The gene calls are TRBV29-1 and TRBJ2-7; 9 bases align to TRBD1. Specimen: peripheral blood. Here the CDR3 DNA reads TGCAGCGTTGCCGGTACAAGGGACAGGGCCTACGAGCAGTACTTC. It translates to CSVAGTRDRAYEQYF.